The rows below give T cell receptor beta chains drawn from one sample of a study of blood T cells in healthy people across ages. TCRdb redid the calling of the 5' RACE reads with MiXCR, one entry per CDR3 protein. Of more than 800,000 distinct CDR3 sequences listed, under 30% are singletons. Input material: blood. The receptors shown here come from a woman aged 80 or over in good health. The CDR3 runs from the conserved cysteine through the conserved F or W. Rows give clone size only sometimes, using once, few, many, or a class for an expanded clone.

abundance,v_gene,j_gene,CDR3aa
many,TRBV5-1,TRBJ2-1,CASSLSPGTYNEQFF
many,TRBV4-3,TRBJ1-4,CASSQVRLSEKLFF
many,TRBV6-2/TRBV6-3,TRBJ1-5,CASRPDRSGGYSNQPQHF
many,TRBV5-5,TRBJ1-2,CASRTVLANYGYTF
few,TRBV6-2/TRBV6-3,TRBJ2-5,CASKRNGGLETQYF
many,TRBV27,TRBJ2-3,CASSLSTSGGAGTDTQYF
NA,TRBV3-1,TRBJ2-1,CASRRGGGLFSSYNEQFF
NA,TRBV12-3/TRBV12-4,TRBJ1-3,CASSLGQTSGNTIYF
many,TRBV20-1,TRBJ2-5,CSARDSGVWGTQYF
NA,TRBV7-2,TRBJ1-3,CASSFRTGTGNTIYF
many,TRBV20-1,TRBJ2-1,CSAPRTGVMNEQFF
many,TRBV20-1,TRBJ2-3,CSASEAGGHTDTQYF
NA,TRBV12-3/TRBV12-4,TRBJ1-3,CASRDDRGAGPSGNTIYF
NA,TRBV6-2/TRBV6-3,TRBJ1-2,CASSSDHGTRDYGYTF
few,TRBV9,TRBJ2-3,CASSKGGEDTQYF
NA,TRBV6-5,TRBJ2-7,CASSYGRTFSYEQYF
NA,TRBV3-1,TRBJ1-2,CASSQRDRGLGYTF
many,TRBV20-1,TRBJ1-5,CSARGKSDWVNQPQHF
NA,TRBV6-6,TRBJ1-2,CASSYSPDYGYTF
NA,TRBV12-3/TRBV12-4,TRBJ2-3,CASRRLAGITDAQYF
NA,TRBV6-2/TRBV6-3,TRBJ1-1,CATRRTPAFKAFF
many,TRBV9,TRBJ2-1,CASSVAEFTEQFF
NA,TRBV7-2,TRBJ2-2,CASSTDTGELFF
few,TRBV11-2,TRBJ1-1,CASLIKPVANTEAFF
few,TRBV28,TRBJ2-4,CASKLTAGGDQYF
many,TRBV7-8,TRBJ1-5,CASSSTDRRNQPQHF
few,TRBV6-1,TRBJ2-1,CASNGLAGGLNNEQFF
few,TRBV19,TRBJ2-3,CASSGGGSTSTDTQYF
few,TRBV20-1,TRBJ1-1,CSANGGARGNTEAFF
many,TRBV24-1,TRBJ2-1,CATSGFGQGGGNEQFF